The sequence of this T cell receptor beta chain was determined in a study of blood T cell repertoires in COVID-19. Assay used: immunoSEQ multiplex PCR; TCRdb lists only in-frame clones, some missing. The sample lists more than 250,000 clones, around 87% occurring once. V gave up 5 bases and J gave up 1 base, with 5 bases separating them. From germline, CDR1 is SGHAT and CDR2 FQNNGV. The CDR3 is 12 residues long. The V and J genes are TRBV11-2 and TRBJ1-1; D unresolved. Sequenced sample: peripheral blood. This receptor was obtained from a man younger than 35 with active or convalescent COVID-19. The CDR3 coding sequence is TGTGCCAGCAGCCGTTGGAACACTGAAGCTTTCTTT. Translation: CASSRWNTEAFF. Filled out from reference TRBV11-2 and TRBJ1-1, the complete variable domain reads EAGVAQSPRYKIIEKRQSVAFWCNPISGHATLYWYQQILGQGPKLLIQFQNNGVVDDSQLPKDRFSAERLKGVDSTLKIQPAKLEDSAVYLCASSRWNTEAFFGQGTRLTVV.